The clone carrying this TCR beta chain has at least ten counts. TCRdb ran MiXCR on the RACE reads and lists one entry per CDR3 protein. The sample consists of some 300,000 distinct CDR3 sequences, approximately 5% of them appearing once. These data belong to a study of human T cells and chemical hapten exposure. Time point reported: pre-sensitization, week 0. Specified treatment: therapeutic diphenylcyclopropenone sensitization with weekly scalp DPC. The CDR3 is made up of 15 amino acids. Trimming removed 6 bases from V and 4 bases from J; junction bases left unmatched: 9. Germline-derived CDR1 and CDR2 are SQVTM and ANQGSEA.

The specimen comprised whole blood, sampled in connection with sensitization to the hapten diphenylcyclopropenone (DPC). V gene TRBV29-1 combines with J gene TRBJ1-1, with 12 nucleotides matching TRBD1. This clonotype originated in a woman aged 18-29 years with alopecia areata. Some clones in this sample may be carry-over from other donors' samples. CDR3 sequence: CSVPGTGGKVTEAFF. The CDR3 DNA reads as TGCAGCGTCCCCGGGACAGGGGGCAAAGTCACTGAAGCTTTCTTT.